This is a list of T cell receptor beta chains from one sample in a study of T cells after yellow fever vaccination. TCRdb re-called the 5' RACE reads through MiXCR, storing one row per CDR3 protein. The sample includes 500,000 to 550,000 distinct CDR3 sequences, roughly a fifth of them seen just once. The sequencing here drew on PBMCs, taken approximately 22 days after the first yellow fever vaccination. These receptors were collected from a man aged 18 to 29 who received the YFV17D yellow fever vaccine. Both conserved end residues are part of each CDR3. The D gene is left open where the match is weak. Expanded clones are given a class, and other clones once, few, many or no size at all.

V gene	D gene	clone size	J gene	CDR3 protein	CDR3 DNA
TRBV2	TRBD1	few	TRBJ2-1	CASSGPAGGGRSEQFF	TGTGCCAGCAGTGGTCCTGCAGGGGGCGGTCGCAGTGAGCAGTTCTTC
TRBV12-3/TRBV12-4	.	.	TRBJ1-4	CASRTSGHRGEKLFF	TGTGCCAGCAGGACCTCGGGACACAGAGGGGAAAAACTGTTTTTT
TRBV6-5	TRBD1	few	TRBJ1-5	CASRLGSTGRDQPQHF	TGTGCCAGCAGACTCGGGTCGACAGGGAGGGATCAGCCCCAGCATTTT
TRBV7-9	.	many	TRBJ2-1	CASSGGSYNEQFF	TGTGCCAGCTCTGGCGGGTCCTACAATGAGCAGTTCTTC
TRBV14	.	few	TRBJ1-2	CASSQDAGSRYGYTF	TGTGCCAGCAGCCAAGATGCGGGTTCTAGGTATGGCTACACCTTC
TRBV7-9	.	few	TRBJ1-1	CASGERAEAFF	TGTGCCAGCGGGGAGAGGGCTGAAGCTTTCTTT
TRBV3-1	TRBD2	.	TRBJ2-5	CASSQGGGKETQYF	TGTGCCAGCAGCCAGGGCGGGGGGAAAGAGACCCAGTACTTC
TRBV20-1	TRBD1	few	TRBJ2-2	CSAQTGQNTGELFF	TGCAGTGCGCAGACAGGGCAGAACACCGGGGAGCTGTTTTTT
TRBV3-1	.	.	TRBJ2-7	CASSHAGEQYF	TGTGCCAGCAGCCATGCGGGGGAGCAGTACTTC
TRBV5-1	TRBD1	many	TRBJ1-6	CASSLRGPVTNSPLHF	TGCGCCAGCAGCCTCAGGGGGCCGGTTACGAATTCACCCCTCCACTTT
TRBV7-3	.	many	TRBJ1-1	CASSSSPNTEAFF	TGTGCCAGCAGTTCCTCCCCTAACACTGAAGCTTTCTTT
TRBV7-2	.	many	TRBJ2-1	CASSLGWGRTYNEQFF	TGTGCCAGCAGCTTAGGGTGGGGGCGCACCTACAATGAGCAGTTCTTC
TRBV3-1	.	few	TRBJ1-1	CASSQGHSNTEAFF	TGTGCCAGCAGCCAGGGACACTCGAACACTGAAGCTTTCTTT
TRBV4-1	.	.	TRBJ2-1	CASSQRGSSSYNEQFF	TGCGCCAGCAGCCAGAGGGGATCGAGCTCCTACAATGAGCAGTTCTTC
TRBV7-9	.	few	TRBJ1-2	CASSFFPYYGYTF	TGTGCCAGCAGCTTCTTTCCTTACTATGGCTACACCTTC
TRBV6-1	.	.	TRBJ1-2	CASRRGGNYGYTF	TGTGCCAGCCGCAGGGGAGGGAACTATGGCTACACCTTC
TRBV6-2/TRBV6-3	.	.	TRBJ2-5	CASSDPPRWETQYF	TGTGCCAGCAGCGACCCGCCCAGGTGGGAGACCCAGTACTTC
TRBV10-3	.	.	TRBJ2-4	CAIGQGGVNIQYF	TGTGCCATCGGACAGGGAGGGGTAAACATTCAGTACTTC
TRBV5-6	.	.	TRBJ1-1	CASSVGGRGSTEAFF	TGTGCCAGCAGCGTGGGAGGTAGGGGGAGCACTGAAGCTTTCTTT
TRBV5-1	.	.	TRBJ1-1	CASSLAPGDMGEAFF	TGCGCCAGCAGCTTGGCTCCTGGGGACATGGGTGAAGCTTTCTTT
TRBV21-1	.	.	TRBJ2-3	CASPGAGGHVDTQYF	TGTGCCAGCCCGGGAGCGGGGGGGCATGTAGATACGCAGTATTTT
TRBV30	.	few	TRBJ1-1	CAWLGGEAFF	TGTGCCTGGTTGGGGGGTGAAGCTTTCTTT
TRBV5-4	.	.	TRBJ2-5	CASSLEGGLETQYF	TGTGCCAGCAGCTTGGAAGGAGGGTTAGAGACCCAGTACTTC
TRBV9	.	.	TRBJ2-7	CASKAQQYF	TGTGCCAGCAAAGCTCAGCAGTACTTC
TRBV5-1	.	.	TRBJ1-2	CATSVGGGYGYTF	TGCGCCACCAGCGTCGGGGGCGGCTATGGCTACACCTTC
TRBV29-1	.	.	TRBJ1-2	CSVEDLDADYGYTF	TGCAGCGTTGAAGATCTGGATGCCGACTATGGCTACACCTTC
TRBV3-1	TRBD1	.	TRBJ1-5	CASSQGRGQGGDSNQPQHF	TGTGCCAGCAGCCAAGGGAGGGGGCAGGGCGGAGATAGCAATCAGCCCCAGCATTTT
TRBV3-1	.	few	TRBJ1-2	CASSQERHGYTF	TGTGCCAGCAGCCAAGAACGGCATGGCTACACCTTC
TRBV24-1	TRBD1	.	TRBJ2-5	CATSDFGQGGRETQYF	TGTGCCACCAGTGATTTCGGACAGGGGGGGAGGGAGACCCAGTACTTC
TRBV4-3	.	.	TRBJ2-5	CASSQELGRLETQYF	TGCGCCAGCAGCCAAGAGTTGGGGAGGTTGGAGACCCAGTACTTC
TRBV4-3	TRBD2	.	TRBJ2-5	CASSLATTSGRETQYF	TGCGCCAGCAGCCTGGCAACGACTAGCGGCCGGGAGACCCAGTACTTC
TRBV5-1	.	many	TRBJ2-1	CASTWGFYNEQFF	TGCGCCAGCACTTGGGGGTTCTACAATGAGCAGTTCTTC
TRBV7-9	.	few	TRBJ2-7	CASSSRTAVSREQYF	TGTGCCAGCAGCTCTAGGACAGCCGTCTCCCGCGAGCAGTACTTC
TRBV6-5	.	.	TRBJ2-4	CASSYTSSRAKNIQYF	TGTGCCAGCAGTTACACCAGTTCACGGGCCAAAAACATTCAGTACTTC
TRBV4-3	.	.	TRBJ1-3	CASSQEGVAGNTIYF	TGCGCCAGCAGCCAAGAGGGGGTCGCGGGAAACACCATATATTTT
TRBV10-2	.	few	TRBJ1-5	CASTGGSVSPQHF	TGCGCCAGCACCGGAGGGAGCGTCTCGCCCCAGCATTTT
TRBV6-8	TRBD2	few	TRBJ2-1	CASSGPRERGYNEQFF	TGTGCCAGCAGTGGCCCTAGGGAGCGGGGATACAATGAGCAGTTCTTC
TRBV6-6	.	few	TRBJ1-1	CASSREGEAFF	TGTGCCAGCAGCCGGGAGGGTGAAGCTTTCTTT
TRBV14	TRBD2	few	TRBJ2-7	CASSPGLAGIGLYEQYF	TGTGCCAGCAGCCCGGGACTAGCGGGGATAGGCCTCTACGAGCAGTACTTC
TRBV5-1	TRBD1	.	TRBJ1-6	CASSLDDRGNSPLHF	TGCGCCAGCAGCTTGGACGACAGGGGGAATTCACCCCTCCACTTT
TRBV28	.	few	TRBJ2-6	CASSLPGDGANVLTF	TGTGCCAGCAGTTTACCGGGGGACGGGGCCAACGTCCTGACTTTC
TRBV18	TRBD2	.	TRBJ2-7	CASSPTASGGPYEQYF	TGTGCCAGCTCACCCACTGCAAGCGGGGGGCCCTACGAGCAGTACTTC
TRBV2	.	.	TRBJ2-2	CASSDVRGRTGELFF	TGTGCCAGCAGTGATGTCAGGGGCCGAACCGGGGAGCTGTTTTTT
TRBV6-2/TRBV6-3	.	few	TRBJ2-1	CASSNRGLAPALGQNEQFF	TGTGCCAGCAGTAACCGTGGCCTAGCGCCGGCGCTGGGCCAAAATGAGCAGTTCTTC
TRBV5-1	TRBD1	.	TRBJ2-1	CASSLQGALDEQFF	TGCGCCAGCAGCTTGCAGGGGGCGCTTGATGAGCAGTTCTTC
TRBV4-1	TRBD2	.	TRBJ2-1	CASSGSGGAEVFF	TGCGCCAGCAGCGGTAGCGGGGGGGCCGAAGTGTTCTTC
TRBV4-3	.	few	TRBJ2-1	CASSQEGVGTGYYEQFF	TGCGCCAGCAGCCAAGAGGGGGTTGGCACGGGGTACTATGAGCAGTTCTTC
TRBV7-6	.	.	TRBJ2-7	CASSLAPAGDEQYF	TGTGCCAGCAGCTTAGCGCCGGCAGGGGACGAGCAGTACTTC
TRBV29-1	.	.	TRBJ2-5	CSVVSPAVLETQYF	TGCAGCGTTGTTTCTCCGGCGGTTTTAGAGACCCAGTACTTC
TRBV9	.	.	TRBJ1-1	CASSVHSNTEAFF	TGTGCCAGCAGCGTCCATTCGAACACTGAAGCTTTCTTT
TRBV7-9	.	many	TRBJ1-1	CASSLEAGNTEAFF	TGTGCCAGCAGCTTAGAAGCCGGGAACACTGAAGCTTTCTTT
TRBV11-1	TRBD2	few	TRBJ2-3	CASSPLAGGHTDTQYF	TGTGCCAGCAGCCCTCTAGCGGGGGGTCACACAGATACGCAGTATTTT
TRBV2	TRBD1	many	TRBJ2-3	CASKRGTGGADTQYF	TGTGCCAGCAAGCGGGGGACAGGGGGTGCAGATACGCAGTATTTT
TRBV6-5	TRBD2	.	TRBJ2-5	CASSYSPLPTSGVQETQYF	TGTGCCAGCAGTTACTCGCCCCTACCAACTAGCGGGGTCCAAGAGACCCAGTACTTC
TRBV28	.	.	TRBJ1-2	CASSSPPQGGGYTF	TGTGCCAGCAGTTCCCCCCCCCAGGGTGGCGGCTACACCTTC
TRBV20-1	.	.	TRBJ1-5	CSARGVGEGQPQHF	TGCAGTGCTAGAGGTGTGGGGGAGGGTCAGCCCCAGCATTTT
TRBV20-1	.	.	TRBJ2-5	CSARGGQETQYF	TGCAGTGCTAGAGGGGGCCAAGAGACCCAGTACTTC
TRBV6-2/TRBV6-3	TRBD2	.	TRBJ2-3	CASSYSLAGGPTDTQYF	TGTGCCAGCAGTTACTCATTAGCGGGGGGGCCCACAGATACGCAGTATTTT
TRBV20-1	.	.	TRBJ2-1	CSASGAPRAYNEQFF	TGCAGTGCTAGTGGGGCTCCTAGAGCCTACAATGAGCAGTTCTTC
TRBV7-8	.	few	TRBJ2-7	CASSGTGSYEQYF	TGTGCCAGCAGCGGCACAGGGTCCTACGAGCAGTACTTC